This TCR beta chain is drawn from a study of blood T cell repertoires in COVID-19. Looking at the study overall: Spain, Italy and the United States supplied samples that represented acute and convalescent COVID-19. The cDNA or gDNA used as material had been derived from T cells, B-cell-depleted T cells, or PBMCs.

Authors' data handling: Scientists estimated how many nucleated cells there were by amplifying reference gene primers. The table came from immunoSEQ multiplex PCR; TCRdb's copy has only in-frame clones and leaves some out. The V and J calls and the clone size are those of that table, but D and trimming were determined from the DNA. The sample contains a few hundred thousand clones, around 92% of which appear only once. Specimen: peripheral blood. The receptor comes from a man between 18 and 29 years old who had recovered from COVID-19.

The CDR3 nucleotides are TGTGCCAGCAGCGTAGACTACCGGGATACGCAGTATTTT. Amino acid sequence: CASSVDYRDTQYF. The chain is built from TRBV9 and TRBJ2-3; D is ambiguous. From germline, CDR1 is SGDLS and CDR2 YYNGEE. The CDR3 extends over 13 amino acids. V shed 0 bases and J shed 6 bases, with 8 bases lying between them.